What follows describes a single TCR beta chain. The antigen is not known. This record comes from a study of blood T cells in healthy people across ages. Study-level results: Reliance upon unsorted PBMCs precluded definitive naive versus antigen-experienced comparison. Strong correlation linked observed beta diversity and percent naive T cells.

It was with a sample-barcoded 5' primer and a J-beta primer mix that a second PCR of roughly 6 to 11 cycles was run. Unique molecular identifiers of 12 random nucleotides labeled each cDNA. MiXCR, applied by TCRdb to the 5' RACE reads, yields one record per CDR3 protein. The top ten clones hold over 6.5% of a sample with roughly 1.4 million distinct CDR3 sequences, approximately 59% of them seen once. The length of the CDR3 is 14 residues. V trimming: 1 base; J trimming: 9 bases; junction bases outside the gene matches: 8. Germline lookup yields CDR1 DFQATT and CDR2 SNEGSKA (reference sequence). The TCR sequence derives from a man aged 18 to 29 in good health. The sequenced sample was blood. The rearrangement links TRBV20-1 to TRBJ2-1; 8 bases match TRBD1. CDR3 in amino acids: CSARGPRTGFEQFF. The CDR3 DNA reads as TGCAGTGCTAGAGGCCCCAGGACAGGGTTTGAGCAGTTCTTC.